This T cell receptor beta chain came from a study of T cell clonality in common variable immunodeficiency. Study results and limitations: CVID subjects showed higher TCRbeta clonality than healthy controls. Shared TCRbeta clones were fewer between CVID subjects than controls. Authors noted CVID clonality's cause needs subpopulation repertoire sequencing.

Germline V gene lookup returns CDR1 SGHDN and CDR2 FVKESK. V lost 1 base, J lost 0 bases, and 10 bases lay in between. The CDR3 is 15 amino acids. This clone showed up many times. Its antigen is as yet unknown. Read coverage stops 3 residues before the CDR3 terminus; the germline J gene supplies the remainder. Most patients and controls had Caucasian heritage. Produced via immunoSEQ multiplex PCR; TCRdb's table is partial and in-frame only. The sample shows some 64,000 clones, none of them appearing just once. Sequencing was done on a sample of peripheral blood mononuclear cells. The gene calls are TRBV14 and TRBJ2-7, with a possible D match to TRBD2 (6 bases). The TCR comes from a person aged 18 to 75 in good health. The CDR3 reads CASSQVGGDSYEQYF. The sequenced part of the CDR3 DNA is TGTGCCAGCAGCCAAGTCGGCGGGGACTCCTACGAG.